This passage covers 7 T cell receptor beta chains from one sample sequenced in a study of cytomegalovirus exposure and HLA in healthy donors. It was with 60 Vbeta and 13 Jbeta primers that the PCR ran. Produced via immunoSEQ multiplex PCR; TCRdb's table is partial and in-frame only. This sample has approximately 140,000 clones, with around 80% found just once. The specimen was PBMCs. All receptors derive from a boy between 2 and 15 years old in good health and CMV-seronegative.

In this sample, this clone turned up once. The chain couples TRBV7-9 to TRBJ1-4, with TRBD1 as a possible D gene (6 bases). V lost 5 bases, J lost 7 bases, and 17 bases lay in between. This CDR3 is built from 15 residues. Germline CDR1 is SEHNR and CDR2 is FQNEAQ (reference sequence). The CDR3 nucleotides are TGTGCCAGCAGCGCACCGGGACAATTAGGTGAAAAACTGTTTTTT. It yields the protein CASSAPGQLGEKLFF.

V and J are TRBV6-1 and TRBJ2-5; 7 bases map to TRBD2. The V gene end was trimmed by 5 bases and the J gene end by 5 bases; junction bases not matched to a gene: 11. The CDR3 is 15 amino acids. CDR1 is MNHNS and CDR2 is SASEGT in the germline V gene. The CDR3 reads CASSSPVTAGETQYF. In DNA form, the CDR3 reads TGTGCCAGCAGTTCCCCGGTGACAGCGGGGGAGACCCAGTACTTC.

This clone has only one observation. The DNA for the CDR3 is TGTGCCAGCAGCCGACAGGGCGTGGAGCAGTTCTTC. Encoded protein: CASSRQGVEQFF. This sequence joins TRBV5-6 and TRBJ2-1, with TRBD1 matching over 7 bases. V lost 4 bases, J lost 10 bases, and 5 bases stayed unmatched. This CDR3 is built from 12 residues. Germline loops: CDR1 SGHDT, CDR2 YYEEEE.

CDR3 sequence: CASRAGLIYNEQFF. For the CDR3, the DNA is TGTGCCAGCAGAGCGGGACTCATATACAATGAGCAGTTCTTC. The chain employs TRBV2 and TRBJ2-1, with 7 positions matching TRBD2. This CDR3 has 14 residues. CDR1 and CDR2 from the germline V gene are SNHLY and FYNNEI. V shed 6 bases, J shed 4 bases, and the junction held 6 bases outside the gene matches.

This chain joins TRBV11-2 and TRBJ1-1; no clear D. This CDR3 has 14 residues. The germline V and J ends were trimmed by 5 bases and 7 bases, with 17 bases remaining between them. The germline V gene has CDR1 SGHAT and CDR2 FQNNGV. The CDR3 protein is CASSGPGITIEAFF. The CDR3 DNA reads as TGTGCCAGCAGCGGCCCCGGGATAACGATTGAAGCTTTCTTT. Using reference TRBV11-2 and TRBJ1-1 for the parts outside the CDR3, the full variable domain is EAGVAQSPRYKIIEKRQSVAFWCNPISGHATLYWYQQILGQGPKLLIQFQNNGVVDDSQLPKDRFSAERLKGVDSTLKIQPAKLEDSAVYLCASSGPGITIEAFFGQGTRLTVV.

The genes are TRBV29-1 and TRBJ2-7, with 7 nucleotides matching TRBD1. Losses at the gene ends were 3 bases for V and 7 bases for J; bases not matched to a gene: 3. CDR1 is SQVTM and CDR2 is ANQGSEA in the germline V gene. The CDR3 runs to 11 residues. CDR3 residues: CSVESGGEQYF. CDR3 coding DNA: TGCAGCGTTGAGTCAGGGGGAGAGCAGTACTTC.

V gene TRBV5-1 combines with J gene TRBJ2-3; the D gene is possibly TRBD1 (6 bases). V lost 3 bases and J 1 base, leaving 15 bases between the germline ends. Germline V gives CDR1 SGHRS, CDR2 YFSETQ. The CDR3 loop spans 16 amino acids. The DNA for the CDR3 is TGCGCCAGCAGCTCAAACAGGGACCCTCGCACAGATACGCAGTATTTT. Protein: CASSSNRDPRTDTQYF.